This T cell receptor (beta chain) was sequenced in a study of shared clonotypes between healthy human individuals. This CDR3 has 16 residues. The trim removed 3 bases at V and 10 bases at J, leaving 12 bases unmatched. The germline V gene encodes CDR1 WSHSY and CDR2 SAAADI. Findings of the study overall: The sampled material consisted only of blood, and tissue repertoires are likely to differ. Generation probabilities were higher for clonotypes shared across all four sorted-subset donors than for unshared ones.

Evenly divided among several immunoSEQ plates was the genomic DNA of each subset. In the sorted-subset replicate PCRs, approximately 200 ng DNA, around 30,000 T cell genomes, was used. Generated by immunoSEQ multiplex PCR, the TCRdb table keeps only in-frame clones and is missing some. The sample includes about 660,000 clones, roughly 70% of them seen just once. Regarding this clone: The antigen remains unidentified.

The V call is TRBV10-2, the J call TRBJ2-2, with TRBD2 identical over 9 bases. Sequences were obtained from memory CD4+ T cells sorted from blood. Subset defined: CD45RA-negative fraction. The receptor comes from a woman aged 25 to 39 in good health. The CDR3 reads CASSEPWASGNEELFF. In DNA form, the CDR3 reads TGCGCCAGCAGTGAACCCTGGGCTAGCGGGAATGAGGAGCTGTTTTTT.